This T cell receptor (beta chain) was sequenced in a study of blood T cell repertoires in COVID-19 (dated by TCRdb to 2018 to 2021). Background for the entire study: Samples from collaborators originated in the United States, Italy and Spain and spanned both the acute and convalescent phases of COVID-19. The material from the prospective study consisted of cDNA or gDNA derived from T cells, B-cell-depleted T cells, or PBMCs. Subjects who had been exposed to COVID-19, were actively infected with it, or had recovered from it provided the deeply sampled blood TCRbeta repertoires that made up the dataset. The repertoires were released in a freely available public database intended as a resource for research on the immune response to SARS-CoV-2. Samples were obtained from the ongoing ImmuneRACE study (first 160 participants) and from about 1,300 subjects provided by 6 global collaborators. Sample metadata almost always included a de-identified subject ID, COVID-19 status, age in years and sex. HLA class I and class II types, where available, came from metadata supplied by the sample provider rather than from assay-based typing. What the authors observed across the whole study: The quantity of clinical and demographic metadata differed by source and by participant and was supplied without curation.

In the prospective study, participants were about 18 to 100 years old, resided in approximately 25 geographic areas of the United States, and were enrolled through a virtual design. Cohort assignment in the prospective study relied on participant-reported clinical history from a screening survey and a study questionnaire. ImmuneRACE Cohort 3 recovered participants were defined by two consecutive negative NP/OP PCR tests, healthcare professional clearance, or symptom resolution. In the prospective study, mobile phlebotomists collected whole blood, serum and a nasopharyngeal or oropharyngeal swab from each participant. Prospective study participants could optionally give additional blood draws and questionnaires over an approximately two-month period. Before DNA extraction, prospective study blood samples were shipped either frozen or at room temperature. TCRbeta CDR3 regions were amplified from genomic DNA using the immunoSEQ Assay, a bias-controlled multiplex PCR. Turning to the authors' computational methods: The number of nucleated cells in each sample was estimated by amplification of reference gene primers within the assay. To quantify the absolute abundance of each unique TCRbeta CDR3 rearrangement, sequence reads were collapsed and filtered. For each sample, productive Simpson clonality was calculated by taking the square root of Simpson's diversity index across productive rearrangements. TCRdb obtained this table from immuneACCESS and retained in-frame rearrangements with V and J assigned. These tables miss some clones; where compared with another copy, unresolved V genes account for less than half of the shortfall, and the remainder is unexplained. From that table come the V and J calls and clone size; the DNA was used to work out D and trimming. The table for this sample lists hundreds of thousands of clones; around 90% of them were counted only once. The ten largest clones represent around 10% of the sample.

From the cysteine up to the phenylalanine, the CDR3 has a length of 12 residues. The kept DNA is CDR3 alone, 36 bases in frame from the first base. The trim is 4 bases for V and 12 bases for J, with a gap of 16 bases between the germline ends. CDR1 and CDR2 are drawn from the germline V gene (reference sequence): LGHDT, YNNKEL. This clone was detected only a few times. Which antigen it targets is not known. No much larger clonotype is one base removed from it; base qualities were not supplied. This TCR came from a woman aged 18 to 35 who had recovered from COVID-19. Here the chain combines TRBV3-1 (or the pseudogene TRBV3-2) and TRBJ2-7; a tentative D call is TRBD2 (5 bases match). The specimen sequenced was PBMCs or T cells enriched from blood (not recorded which). The bases read TGTGCCAGCAGCCCACTAGACGGGCAACGGTACTTC. This is translated as CASSPLDGQRYF.